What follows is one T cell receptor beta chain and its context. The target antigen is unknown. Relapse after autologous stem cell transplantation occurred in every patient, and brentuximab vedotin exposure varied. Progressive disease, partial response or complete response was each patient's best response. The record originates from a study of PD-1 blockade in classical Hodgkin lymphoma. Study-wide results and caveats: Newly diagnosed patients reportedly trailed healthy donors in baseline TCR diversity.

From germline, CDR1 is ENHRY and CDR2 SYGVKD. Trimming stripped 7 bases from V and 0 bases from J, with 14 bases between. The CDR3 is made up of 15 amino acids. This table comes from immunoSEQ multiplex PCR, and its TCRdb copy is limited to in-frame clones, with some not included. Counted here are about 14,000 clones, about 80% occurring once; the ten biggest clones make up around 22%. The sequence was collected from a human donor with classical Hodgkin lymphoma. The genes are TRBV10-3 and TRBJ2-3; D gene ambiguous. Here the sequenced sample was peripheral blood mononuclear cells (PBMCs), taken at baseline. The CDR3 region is CAITPSQHSTDTQYF. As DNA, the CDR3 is TGTGCCATCACGCCTTCTCAACATAGCACAGATACGCAGTATTTT.